This T cell receptor beta chain was recorded in a study of identical twins. This clonotype appeared a few times. Antigen: not known. Unique molecular identifiers were present on the cDNA, which also gained a universal primer site by template switching. TCRdb redid the calling of the 5' RACE reads with MiXCR, one entry per CDR3 protein. The sample lists just under 650,000 distinct CDR3 sequences, just over 7% occurring once. Overall study findings and caveats: Insertions were fewer in abundant cord blood beta clonotypes, whereas memory repertoires showed none of this pattern.

Germline CDR1 is LGHDT and CDR2 is YNNKEL (reference sequence). This CDR3 spans 15 amino acids. The trim removed 4 bases at V and 5 bases at J, leaving 9 bases unmatched. This sample also appeared in a second study, on yellow fever vaccine responses in identical twins. Per that study: Reportedly, the T cell response mounted by twins to vaccine seemed partly convergent, partly personalized.

The rearrangement uses TRBV3-1 and TRBJ2-3, with 7 bases fitting TRBD2. Source material: PBMCs. The clonotype originates from a woman under 30 in good health. This chain's CDR3 is CASSPFAGRGDTQYF. In DNA, the CDR3 is TGTGCCAGCAGCCCCTTTGCGGGGAGGGGAGATACGCAGTATTTT.